The 4 T cell receptor beta chains in this list originate from one sample, sequenced in a study of control samples from healthy donors and cancer patients. Only in-frame clones appear in the TCRdb table, and some are missing; sequencing was by immunoSEQ multiplex PCR. The sample includes some 410,000 clones, 90% of them seen just once. The sequencing input was PBMCs. The receptors stem from a middle-aged man with head and neck cancer.

The rearrangement joins TRBV28 to TRBJ2-7; D gene unclear. CDR1 is MDHEN, CDR2 SYDVKM, per germline. V was shortened by 3 bases and J by 0 bases, with 9 bases between the two germline ends. This CDR3 is 14 amino acids long. This chain's CDR3 is CASSLPESSYEQYF. The CDR3 bases are TGTGCCAGCAGTTTGCCTGAAAGCTCCTACGAGCAGTACTTC.

The chain links TRBV28 to TRBJ1-6, with D possibly TRBD1 on 5 matching bases. Per the germline V gene, CDR1 is MDHEN and CDR2 is SYDVKM. The CDR3 contains 16 residues. The V gene lost 2 bases and the J gene lost 7 bases, with 15 bases spanning the gap. For the CDR3, the DNA is TGTGCCAGCAGTTTAAATATGCCAGGGCGAAATTCACCCCTCCACTTT. It specifies CASSLNMPGRNSPLHF.

This chain connects TRBV12-3 or TRBV12-4 to TRBJ2-3, with D perhaps TRBD1 or TRBD2 (5 bases each). Trimming left V 3 bases short and J 8 bases short, with 12 bases between. The CDR3 loop spans 13 amino acids. The CDR3 is CASSFSSGGTQYF. DNA for the CDR3: TGTGCCAGCAGTTTTAGCTCTGGGGGTACGCAGTATTTT.

The rearrangement uses TRBV11-2 and TRBJ2-3; perhaps TRBD2 as D (6 bases). V lost 5 bases, J lost 3 bases, and 12 bases lay in between. Germline V gene data show CDR1 as SGHAT and CDR2 as FQNNGV. CDR3 length: 14 residues. Here the CDR3 DNA reads TGTGCCAGCAGCCTGGGGGGTGGAACAGATACGCAGTATTTT. It encodes CASSLGGGTDTQYF.